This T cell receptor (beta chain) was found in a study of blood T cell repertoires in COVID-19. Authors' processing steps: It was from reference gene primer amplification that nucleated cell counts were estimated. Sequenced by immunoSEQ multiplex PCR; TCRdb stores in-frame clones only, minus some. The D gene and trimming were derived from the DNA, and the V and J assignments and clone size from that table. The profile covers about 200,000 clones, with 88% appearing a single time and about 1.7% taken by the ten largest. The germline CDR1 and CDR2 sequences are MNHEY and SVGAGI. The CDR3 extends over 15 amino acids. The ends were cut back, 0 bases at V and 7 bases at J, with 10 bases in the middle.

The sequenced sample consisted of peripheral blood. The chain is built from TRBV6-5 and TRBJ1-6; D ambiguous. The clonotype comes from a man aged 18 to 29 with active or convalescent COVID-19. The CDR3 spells CASSYSPTNNSPLHF. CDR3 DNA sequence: TGTGCCAGCAGTTACTCACCCACTAACAATTCACCCCTCCACTTT.